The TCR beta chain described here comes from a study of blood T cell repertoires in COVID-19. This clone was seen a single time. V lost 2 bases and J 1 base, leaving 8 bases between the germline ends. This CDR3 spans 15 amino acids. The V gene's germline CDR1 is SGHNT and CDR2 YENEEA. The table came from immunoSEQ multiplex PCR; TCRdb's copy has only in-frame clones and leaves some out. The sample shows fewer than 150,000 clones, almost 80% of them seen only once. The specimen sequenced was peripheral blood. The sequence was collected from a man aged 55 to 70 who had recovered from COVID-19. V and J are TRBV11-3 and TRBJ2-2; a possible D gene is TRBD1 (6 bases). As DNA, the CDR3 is TGTGCCAGCAGCTTACGGGGACAGAACACCGGGGAGCTGTTTTTT. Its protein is CASSLRGQNTGELFF.